This record looks at one TCR beta chain sequence and its context. This entry belongs to a study of blood T cell repertoires in COVID-19. Original processing notes: Nucleated cell counts were estimated from reference gene primer amplification. The method was immunoSEQ multiplex PCR; TCRdb's version includes in-frame clones alone and lacks a portion of them. V and J calls and clone size are given by that table; D and trimming were obtained from the DNA. Of about 200,000 clones in the sample, 94% are singletons; the top ten hold 0.6% to 0.9%. The CDR3 has 15 amino acids. Germline lookup yields CDR1 MNHEY and CDR2 SVGAGI. Trimming pared 7 bases from V and 0 bases from J, leaving 10 bases between.

V usage is TRBV6-5 and J usage is TRBJ1-6; D is uncertain. This receptor was obtained from a man younger than 40 with COVID-19, enrolled during active disease. The specimen sequenced was peripheral blood. The CDR3 sequence is CASKEGNSYNSPLHF. CDR3 sequence (DNA): TGTGCCAGCAAGGAGGGTAACTCCTATAATTCACCCCTCCACTTT.